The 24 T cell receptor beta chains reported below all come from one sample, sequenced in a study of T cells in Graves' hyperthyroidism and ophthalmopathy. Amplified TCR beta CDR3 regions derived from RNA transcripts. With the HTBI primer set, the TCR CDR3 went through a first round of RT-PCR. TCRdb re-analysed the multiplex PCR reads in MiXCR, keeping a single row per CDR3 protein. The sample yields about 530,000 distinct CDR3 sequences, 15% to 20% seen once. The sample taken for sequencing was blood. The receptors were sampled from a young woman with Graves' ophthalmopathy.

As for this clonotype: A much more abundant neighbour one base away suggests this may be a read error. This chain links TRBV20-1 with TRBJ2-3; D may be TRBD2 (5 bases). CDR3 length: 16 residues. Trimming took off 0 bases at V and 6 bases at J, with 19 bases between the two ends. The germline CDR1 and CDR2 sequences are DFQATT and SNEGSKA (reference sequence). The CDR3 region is CSAREARATWEDTQYF. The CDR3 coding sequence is TGCAGTGCTAGAGAGGCGAGGGCTACCTGGGAGGATACGCAGTATTTT.

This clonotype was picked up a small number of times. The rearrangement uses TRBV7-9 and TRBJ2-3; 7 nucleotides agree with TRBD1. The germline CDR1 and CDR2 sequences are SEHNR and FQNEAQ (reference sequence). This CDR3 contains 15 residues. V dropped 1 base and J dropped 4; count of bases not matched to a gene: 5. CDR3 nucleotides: TGTGCCAGCAGCTTAGATGAGGGGGCCTCAGATACGCAGTATTTT. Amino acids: CASSLDEGASDTQYF.

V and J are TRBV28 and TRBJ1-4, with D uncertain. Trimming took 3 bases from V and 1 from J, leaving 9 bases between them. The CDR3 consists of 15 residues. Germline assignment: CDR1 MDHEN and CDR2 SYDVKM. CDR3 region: CASSFMLETNEKLFF. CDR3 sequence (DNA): TGTGCCAGCAGTTTTATGTTGGAAACTAATGAAAAACTGTTTTTT.

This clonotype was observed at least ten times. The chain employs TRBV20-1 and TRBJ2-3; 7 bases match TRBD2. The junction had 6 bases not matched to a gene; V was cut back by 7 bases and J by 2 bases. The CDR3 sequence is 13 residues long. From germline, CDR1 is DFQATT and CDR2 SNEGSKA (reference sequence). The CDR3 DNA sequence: TGCAGTGTTCGGAGCGGGGTCACAGATACGCAGTATTTT. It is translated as CSVRSGVTDTQYF.

The CDR3 spells CASSQVSDWPYEQYF. Written as DNA, the CDR3 is TGTGCCAGCAGCCAAGTGTCGGACTGGCCCTACGAGCAGTACTTC. This chain uses TRBV3-1 with TRBJ2-7; TRBD2 is a possible D gene (5 bases). This CDR3 is built from 15 residues. Germline values: CDR1 LGHDT, CDR2 YNNKEL (reference sequence). Trimming stripped 1 base from V and 2 bases from J, with 12 bases between.

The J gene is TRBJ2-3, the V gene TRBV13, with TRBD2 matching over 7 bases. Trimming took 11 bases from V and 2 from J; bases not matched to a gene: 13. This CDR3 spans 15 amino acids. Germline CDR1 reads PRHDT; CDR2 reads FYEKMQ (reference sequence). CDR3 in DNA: TGTGCCGCAGGCGGGCGGGAGAGAAACACAGATACGCAGTATTTT. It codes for CAAGGRERNTDTQYF.

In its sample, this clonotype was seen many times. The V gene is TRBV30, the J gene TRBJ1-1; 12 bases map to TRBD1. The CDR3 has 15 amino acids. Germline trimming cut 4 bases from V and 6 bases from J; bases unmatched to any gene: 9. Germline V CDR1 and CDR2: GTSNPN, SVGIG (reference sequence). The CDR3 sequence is CAWNVPGQGAAEAFF. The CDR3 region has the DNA TGTGCCTGGAACGTCCCGGGACAGGGGGCTGCTGAAGCTTTCTTT.

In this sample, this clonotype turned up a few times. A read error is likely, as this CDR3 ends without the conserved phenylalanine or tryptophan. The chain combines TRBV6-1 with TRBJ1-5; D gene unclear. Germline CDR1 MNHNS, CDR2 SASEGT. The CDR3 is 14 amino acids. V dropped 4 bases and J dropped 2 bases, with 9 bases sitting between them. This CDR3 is CASSARLGNQPQHS. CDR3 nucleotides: TGTGCCAGCAGTGCCCGGTTAGGCAATCAGCCCCAGCATTCT.

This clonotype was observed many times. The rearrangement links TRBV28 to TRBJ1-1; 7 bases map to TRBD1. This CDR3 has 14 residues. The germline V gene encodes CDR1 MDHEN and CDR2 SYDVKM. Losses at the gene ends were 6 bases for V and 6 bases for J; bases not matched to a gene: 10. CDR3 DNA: TGTGCCAGCAGCCGACAGGGTGAAATCGCTGAAGCTTTCTTT. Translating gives CASSRQGEIAEAFF.

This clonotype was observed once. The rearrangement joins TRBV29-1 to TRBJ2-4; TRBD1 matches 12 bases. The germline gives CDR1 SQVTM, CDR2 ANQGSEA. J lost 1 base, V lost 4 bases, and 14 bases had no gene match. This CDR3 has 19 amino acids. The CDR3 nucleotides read TGCAGCGTTGTACGGGGGACAGGGGGCGCGTGGTCGGCCAAAAACATTCAGTACTTC. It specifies CSVVRGTGGAWSAKNIQYF.

CDR3 nucleotide sequence: TGTGCCAGCAGTTCCCCGGGACTTGAAGCTTTCTTT. This gives the protein CASSSPGLEAFF. The chain employs TRBV28 and TRBJ1-1; tentative D call: TRBD1 (5 bases). CDR1 MDHEN and CDR2 SYDVKM come from the germline V gene. CDR3 length: 12 residues. Deletions cut 4 bases from V and 7 bases from J, with 10 bases between.

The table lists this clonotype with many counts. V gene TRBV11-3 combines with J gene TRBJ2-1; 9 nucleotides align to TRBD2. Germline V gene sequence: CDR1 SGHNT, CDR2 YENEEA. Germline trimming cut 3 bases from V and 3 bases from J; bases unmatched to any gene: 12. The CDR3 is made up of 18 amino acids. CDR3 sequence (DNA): TGTGCCAGCAGCTTGGGACCGGGACTAGCAGGCGGCTACAATGAGCAGTTCTTC. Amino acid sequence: CASSLGPGLAGGYNEQFF.

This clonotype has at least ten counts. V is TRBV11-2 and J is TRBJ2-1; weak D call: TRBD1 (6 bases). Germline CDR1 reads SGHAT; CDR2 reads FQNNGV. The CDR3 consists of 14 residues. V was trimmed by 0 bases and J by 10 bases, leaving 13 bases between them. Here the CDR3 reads CASSLDRRTDEQFF. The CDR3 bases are TGTGCCAGCAGCTTAGATCGTCGGACAGACGAGCAGTTCTTC.

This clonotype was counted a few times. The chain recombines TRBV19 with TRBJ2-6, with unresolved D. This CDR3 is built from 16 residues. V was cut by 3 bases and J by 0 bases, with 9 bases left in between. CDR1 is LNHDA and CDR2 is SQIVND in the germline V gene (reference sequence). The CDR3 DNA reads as TGTGCCAGTAGTATCCCAGCCGGCTCTGGGGCCAACGTCCTGACTTTC. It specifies CASSIPAGSGANVLTF.

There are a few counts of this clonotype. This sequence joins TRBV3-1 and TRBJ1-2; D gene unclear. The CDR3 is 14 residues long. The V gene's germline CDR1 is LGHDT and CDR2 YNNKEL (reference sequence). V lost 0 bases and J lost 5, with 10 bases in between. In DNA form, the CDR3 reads TGTGCCAGCAGCCAAGATGGAACAGCGTATGGCTACACCTTC. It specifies CASSQDGTAYGYTF.

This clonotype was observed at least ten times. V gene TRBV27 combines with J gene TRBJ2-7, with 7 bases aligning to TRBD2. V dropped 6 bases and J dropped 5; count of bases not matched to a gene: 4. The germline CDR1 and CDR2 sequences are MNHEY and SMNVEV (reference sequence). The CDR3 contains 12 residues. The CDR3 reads CASSWGGNEQYF. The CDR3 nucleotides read TGTGCCAGCAGCTGGGGGGGAAACGAGCAGTACTTC.

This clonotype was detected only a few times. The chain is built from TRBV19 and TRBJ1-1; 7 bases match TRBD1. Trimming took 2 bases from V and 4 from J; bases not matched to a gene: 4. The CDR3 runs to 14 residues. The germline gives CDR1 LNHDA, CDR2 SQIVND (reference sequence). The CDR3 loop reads CASSITDRLTEAFF. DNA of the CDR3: TGTGCCAGTAGTATAACGGACAGGCTCACTGAAGCTTTCTTT.

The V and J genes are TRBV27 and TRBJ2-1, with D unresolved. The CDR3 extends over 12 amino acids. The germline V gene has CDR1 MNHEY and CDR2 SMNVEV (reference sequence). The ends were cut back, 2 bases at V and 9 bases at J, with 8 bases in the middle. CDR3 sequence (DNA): TGTGCCAGCAGTTTAATCTCCGGTGAGCAGTTCTTC. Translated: CASSLISGEQFF.

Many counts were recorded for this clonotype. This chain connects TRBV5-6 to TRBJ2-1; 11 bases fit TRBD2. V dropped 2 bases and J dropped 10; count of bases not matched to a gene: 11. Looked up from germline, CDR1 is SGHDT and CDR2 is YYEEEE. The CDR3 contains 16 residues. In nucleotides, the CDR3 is TGTGCCAGCAGCTTTATGGGGACTAGCGGCGAGGAGGAGCAGTTCTTC. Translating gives CASSFMGTSGEEEQFF.

As DNA, the CDR3 is TGTGCCAGCAGTTTAAGGGAGTATAATTCACCCCTCCACTTT. Translating gives CASSLREYNSPLHF. The V and J genes are TRBV27 and TRBJ1-6, with D unclear. Germline CDR1 and CDR2: MNHEY and SMNVEV (reference sequence). The CDR3 is 14 residues long. V lost 2 bases, J lost 4 bases, and 6 bases lay in between.

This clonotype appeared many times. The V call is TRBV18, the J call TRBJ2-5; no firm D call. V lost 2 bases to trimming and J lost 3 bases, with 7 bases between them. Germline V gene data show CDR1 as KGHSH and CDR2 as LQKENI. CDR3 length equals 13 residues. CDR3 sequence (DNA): TGTGCCAGCTCACCAAGAAGGGAAGAGACCCAGTACTTC. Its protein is CASSPRREETQYF.

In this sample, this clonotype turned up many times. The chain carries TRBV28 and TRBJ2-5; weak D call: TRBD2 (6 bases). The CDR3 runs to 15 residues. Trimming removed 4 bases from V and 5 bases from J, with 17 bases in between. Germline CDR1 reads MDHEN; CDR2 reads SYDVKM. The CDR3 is CASSSFGTWGETQYF. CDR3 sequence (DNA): TGTGCCAGCAGTTCCTTCGGGACTTGGGGGGAGACCCAGTACTTC.

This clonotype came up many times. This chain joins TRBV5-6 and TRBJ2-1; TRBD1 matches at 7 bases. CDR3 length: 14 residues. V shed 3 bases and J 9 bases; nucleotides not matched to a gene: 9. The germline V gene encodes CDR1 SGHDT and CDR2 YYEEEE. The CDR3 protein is CASSSTTGLVEQFF. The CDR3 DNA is TGTGCCAGCAGCTCTACGACAGGGTTAGTTGAGCAGTTCTTC.

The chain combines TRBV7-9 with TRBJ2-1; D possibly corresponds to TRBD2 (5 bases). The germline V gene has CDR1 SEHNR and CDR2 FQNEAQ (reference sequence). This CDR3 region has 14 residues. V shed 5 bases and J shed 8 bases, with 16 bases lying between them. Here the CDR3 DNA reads TGTGCCAGCAGCCGAGATGGGAGATCCGATGAGCAGTTCTTC. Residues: CASSRDGRSDEQFF.